The clone carrying this T cell receptor (beta chain) has a count of ten or more. What it recognizes is unknown. Beta-chain TCR CDR3 regions were amplified from RNA transcripts. HTBI primers served in a first-round RT-PCR, which a second-round multiplex PCR followed. In TCRdb, the multiplex PCR reads were re-called with MiXCR into one record per CDR3 protein. The data hold about 16,000 distinct CDR3 sequences, with roughly 50% observed a single time. This specimen comes from a study of Graves' ophthalmopathy and Graves' hyperthyroidism. The study's findings and limits: This model predicted ophthalmopathy progression (sensitivity roughly 70%, specificity around 72%).

A diagnosis was made from clinical symptoms together with serum thyroxine, TRAb, thyroid ultrasound and orbital computed tomography. The clonotype comes from a woman aged 35 to 49 with stable Graves' hyperthyroidism. The sequencing sample was made of peripheral blood.

Written as DNA, the CDR3 is TGTGCCAGCAGCTCCGGACTAGCGGGGGGGAACACCGGGGAGCTGTTTTTT. Encoded protein: CASSSGLAGGNTGELFF. The chain links TRBV7-2 to TRBJ2-2; TRBD2 aligns across 14 bases. Trimming at V came to 4 bases and at J to 1 base, leaving 2 bases not matched to a gene. The CDR3 consists of 17 residues. Germline CDR1 and CDR2: SGHTA and FQGNSA.